These 28 T cell receptor beta chains were all obtained from the same sample, sequenced in a study of T cells in women clearing cervical HPV infection. Data came from immunoSEQ multiplex PCR; TCRdb stores just in-frame clones and leaves some out. The sample data list 35,000 to 45,000 clones. Sequences were obtained from blood buffy coat. All receptors derive from a woman aged 18-70 years with a cervical HPV16 infection that either progressed to CIN3+ or cleared (not recorded which).

For this clone: The read ends 3 residues before the CDR3 terminus; that terminus is restored from the germline J gene. V gene TRBV29-1 combines with J gene TRBJ2-1, with 7 bases identical to TRBD1. This CDR3 has 12 residues. Losses at the gene ends were 3 bases for V and 7 bases for J; bases not matched to a gene: 3. CDR1 and CDR2 from the germline V gene are SQVTM and ANQGSEA. The CDR3 bases that were read are TGCAGCGTTGAGGGCAGGGGGAATGAG. This gives the protein CSVEGRGNE. The CDR3 as a whole reads CSVEGRGNEQFF.

Incomplete CDR3 DNA: TGCGCCAGCACCTTAGCGGGGAGTGGAGAGACC. It codes for CASTLAGSGET. The whole CDR3 sequence is CASTLAGSGETQYF. The genes are TRBV5-1 and TRBJ2-5, with 8 bases aligning to TRBD2. The observed sequence ends 3 residues before the CDR3 terminus, with the missing tail filled in from the germline J gene. With 6 bases clipped from V and 4 bases from J, the junction kept 8 bases outside the gene matches. This CDR3 is built from 14 residues. CDR1 is SGHRS and CDR2 is YFSETQ in the germline V gene.

In the case of this clone: Read coverage stops 3 residues before the CDR3 terminus; the germline J gene supplies the remainder. This chain uses TRBV20-1 with TRBJ1-2, with 11 bases identical to TRBD1. J gave up 6 bases and V 6 bases, and 6 bases lay outside the gene matches. The CDR3 is 13 residues long. The V gene's germline CDR1 is DFQATT and CDR2 SNEGSKA (reference sequence). Here the CDR3 reads CSAYGQGANGYTF. CDR3 DNA, as far as it was read: TGCAGTGCCTACGGACAGGGGGCGAATGGC.

Notes on this clone: The read falls 3 residues short of the CDR3 end, and the missing part is taken from the germline J gene. The chain recombines TRBV19 with TRBJ1-2; 9 positions match TRBD1. The CDR3 loop spans 14 amino acids. Losses at the gene ends were 7 bases for V and 2 bases for J; bases not matched to a gene: 5. CDR1 is LNHDA, CDR2 SQIVND, per germline (reference sequence). The sequenced CDR3 bases are TGTGCCAGTACCTTAACAGGGGGCAACTATGGC. Protein sequence: CASTLTGGNYG. In full, the CDR3 reads CASTLTGGNYGYTF. Complete variable domain (other parts from reference TRBV19 and TRBJ1-2): DGGITQSPKYLFRKEGQNVTLSCEQNLNHDAMYWYRQDPGQGLRLIYYSQIVNDFQKGDIAEGYSVSREKKESFPLTVTSAQKNPTAFYLCASTLTGGNYGYTFGSGTRLTVV.

Points on this clone: Read sequence stops 3 residues before the CDR3 end, and the germline J gene provides the missing end. The sample contains more than one DNA sequence encoding this CDR3. The chain joins TRBV30 to TRBJ2-7, with 14 bases aligning to TRBD2. J was trimmed by 4 bases and V by 0 bases; bases with no gene match: 2. CDR1 and CDR2 (germline): GTSNPN, SVGIG (reference sequence). The CDR3 spans 15 residues. Incomplete CDR3 DNA: TGTGCCTGGAGTGTGGGACTAGCGGGAGTTTACGAG. It translates to CAWSVGLAGVYE. The complete CDR3 sequence is CAWSVGLAGVYEQYF.

Points on this clone: Read coverage stops 3 residues before the CDR3 terminus; the germline J gene supplies the remainder. This chain uses TRBV6-2 or TRBV6-3 with TRBJ2-3; 16 bases map to TRBD2. Germline V gene sequence: CDR1 MNHEY, CDR2 SVGEGT. V lost 5 bases and J lost 8; bases outside the gene matches: 7. The CDR3 covers 16 residues. Incomplete CDR3 DNA: TGTGCCAGCAGTCCCCCCGGGACTAGCGGGGGGGCTACG. Its translation is CASSPPGTSGGAT. The whole CDR3 protein is CASSPPGTSGGATQYF.

Concerning this clone itself: The read comes to an end 3 residues before the CDR3 does, leaving the germline J gene to fill in the end. J is TRBJ2-7 and V is TRBV7-8; a weak D match, TRBD1 (6 bases). The germline V gene encodes CDR1 SGHVS and CDR2 FQNEAQ. V dropped 5 bases and J dropped 3 bases, with 14 bases sitting between them. This CDR3 is built from 14 residues. The CDR3 protein is CASSPLDRRYEQYF. CDR3 bases read: TGTGCCAGCAGCCCCCTAGACAGGCGCTACGAG.

Worth noting for this clone: The read ends 3 residues early relative to the CDR3; the germline J gene fills the gap. The V call is TRBV19, the J call TRBJ1-1; 11 bases line up with TRBD1. Per the germline V gene, CDR1 is LNHDA and CDR2 is SQIVND (reference sequence). V trimming: 10 bases; J trimming: 5 bases; junction bases outside the gene matches: 3. CDR3 length: 12 amino acids. CDR3 in amino acids: CATGQGATEAFF. The CDR3 bases that were read are TGTGCCACCGGACAGGGGGCGACTGAA.

Comment on this clone: Sequencing ends 3 residues short of the CDR3 end; the germline J gene provides the rest. The chain couples TRBV7-6 to TRBJ2-3; D may be TRBD1 (6 bases). The V gene lost 5 bases and the J gene lost 4 bases, with 10 bases spanning the gap. Germline V gene data show CDR1 as SGHVS and CDR2 as FNYEAQ. The CDR3 runs 13 residues. The CDR3: CASSPRTADTQYF. CDR3 DNA, as far as it was read: TGTGCCAGCAGCCCAAGGACAGCAGATACG.

Details on this clone: From the germline J gene comes the end of the CDR3, since the read stops 3 residues before it. The chain combines TRBV6-1 with TRBJ2-3, with D hard to call. CDR1 and CDR2 from the germline V gene are MNHNS and SASEGT. V dropped 4 bases and J dropped 4 bases, with 12 bases sitting between them. The CDR3 covers 14 residues. The CDR3 reads CASSGKGHADTQYF. The CDR3 bases that were read are TGTGCCAGCAGTGGAAAAGGGCATGCAGATACG.

As for this clone: The read finishes 3 residues shy of the CDR3 end, and the germline J gene is used to complete it. V and J are TRBV19 and TRBJ2-6; D is undetermined. Trimming took 3 bases from V and 3 from J, leaving 9 bases between them. Germline V CDR1 and CDR2: LNHDA, SQIVND (reference sequence). CDR3 length equals 15 residues. CDR3 protein: CASSISFSGANVLTF. Partial CDR3 DNA: TGTGCCAGTAGTATCTCGTTCAGTGGGGCCAACGTC.

As for this clone: The CDR3 end is not reached by the read, which stops 3 residues before it; the germline J gene fills it in. The chain employs TRBV6-1 and TRBJ1-2, with TRBD1 identical over 10 bases. CDR1 is MNHNS, CDR2 SASEGT, per germline. CDR3 length: 15 amino acids. CDR3 DNA (partial): TGTGCCAGCAGTGAAGGGAAGACAGGGGGCAAGGGC. Translating gives CASSEGKTGGKG. The full CDR3 protein reads CASSEGKTGGKGYTF.

As to this clone: From the germline J gene comes the end of the CDR3, since the read stops 3 residues before it. The V gene is TRBV10-3, the J gene TRBJ2-7; 7 bases match TRBD1. The V gene's germline CDR1 is ENHRY and CDR2 SYGVKD. The J segment lost 3 bases and the V segment lost 4 bases, leaving 9 bases of the junction unmatched. The CDR3 consists of 15 residues. The CDR3 loop is CAISGLTGQSYEQYF. The CDR3 DNA, read in part, is TGTGCCATCAGTGGATTAACGGGACAGAGCTACGAG.

For this clone: The read ends 3 residues early relative to the CDR3; the germline J gene fills the gap. The V gene is TRBV7-2, the J gene TRBJ1-4, with D tentatively TRBD1 (6 bases). CDR1 and CDR2 (germline): SGHTA, FQGNSA. Trimming shortened V by 5 bases and J by 5 bases, and 12 bases separated the two germline ends. The CDR3 totals 14 residues. The CDR3 here is CASSPGRGNEKLFF. The CDR3 DNA, read in part, is TGTGCCAGCAGCCCAGGGAGGGGGAATGAAAAA.

As regards this clone: Read sequence stops 3 residues before the CDR3 end, and the germline J gene provides the missing end. The chain combines TRBV11-2 with TRBJ2-3, with no clear D. The CDR3 is 11 amino acids. Trimming shortened V by 6 bases and J by 4 bases, and 5 bases separated the two germline ends. Germline CDR1 is SGHAT and CDR2 is FQNNGV. The CDR3 protein is CASRASDTQYF. The sequenced part of the CDR3 DNA is TGTGCCAGCAGGGCTTCAGATACG.

As concerns this clone: The observed sequence ends 3 residues before the CDR3 terminus, with the missing tail filled in from the germline J gene. V and J are TRBV12-5 and TRBJ1-2; the D gene is possibly TRBD1 (6 bases). There are 12 residues in the CDR3. Germline V lookup: CDR1 LGHNT, CDR2 FRNRAP. The CDR3 here is CASAPGVWGYTF. CDR3 bases read: TGTGCTAGTGCTCCAGGGGTATGGGGC.

Remarks on this clone: The sequence runs out 3 residues before the end of the CDR3; the remainder is reconstructed from the germline J gene. The rearrangement links TRBV12-3 or TRBV12-4 to TRBJ1-5; D is undetermined. V shed 2 bases and J shed 5 bases, with 4 bases lying between them. This CDR3 contains 12 residues. CDR3 in amino acids: CASSLPYQPQHF. The sequenced CDR3 bases are TGTGCCAGCAGTTTACCATATCAGCCC.

In the case of this clone: The read ends 3 residues before the CDR3 terminus; that terminus is restored from the germline J gene. V is TRBV20-1 and J is TRBJ1-5; 7 bases are shared with TRBD1. This CDR3 has 13 amino acids. In germline, CDR1 is DFQATT, CDR2 SNEGSKA (reference sequence). With V trimmed by 1 base and J by 7 bases, 4 bases remained unmatched. The CDR3 DNA, read in part, is TGCAGTGCTAGAGTCGACAGGGAACAGCCC. It codes for CSARVDREQP. The CDR3, in full, reads CSARVDREQPQHF.

In regard to this clone: The read ends 3 residues before the CDR3 terminus; that terminus is restored from the germline J gene. V is TRBV19 and J is TRBJ2-7; tentatively, D is TRBD1 or TRBD2 (7 bases each). The CDR3 has 15 amino acids. Per the germline V gene, CDR1 is LNHDA and CDR2 is SQIVND (reference sequence). Between the trimmed V and J ends, which lost 5 bases and 2 bases, there was a span of 16 bases. CDR3 bases read: TGTGCCAGTAGTTTTACAGGGGAGGGAACCTACGAG. As protein: CASSFTGEGTYE. The complete CDR3 reads CASSFTGEGTYEQYF.

Partial CDR3 DNA: TGTGCCAGCAGCCCGGACAGGGTTAACACTGAA. This gives the protein CASSPDRVNTE. The CDR3 as a whole reads CASSPDRVNTEAFF. This chain connects TRBV7-2 to TRBJ1-1, with 8 bases that match TRBD1. The read ends 3 residues early relative to the CDR3; the germline J gene fills the gap. CDR1 and CDR2 (germline): SGHTA, FQGNSA. V gave up 5 bases and J gave up 2 bases; unmatched junction bases: 4. CDR3 length equals 14 residues.

With regard to this clone: The read ends 3 residues early relative to the CDR3; the germline J gene fills the gap. The chain uses TRBV23-1 and TRBJ1-6; the match to TRBD1 covers 7 bases. TRBV23-1 is an open reading frame, and its role is uncertain. The trim removed 0 bases at V and 8 bases at J, leaving 4 bases unmatched. The CDR3 length is 15 residues. CDR3 DNA (partial): TGCGCCAGCAGTCAATCGACAGGGTATCATTCACCC. It codes for CASSQSTGYHSP. The full CDR3 sequence reads CASSQSTGYHSPLHF.

To note about this clone: The sequence runs out 3 residues before the end of the CDR3; the remainder is reconstructed from the germline J gene. V gene TRBV19 combines with J gene TRBJ1-2; no definite D call. The CDR3 loop spans 11 amino acids. The germline V gene has CDR1 LNHDA and CDR2 SQIVND (reference sequence). The CDR3: CASSNLYDYTF. CDR3 DNA (partial): TGTGCCAGTAGTAATCTCTACGAC. The full variable domain, with the rest looked up from reference TRBV19 and TRBJ1-2, is DGGITQSPKYLFRKEGQNVTLSCEQNLNHDAMYWYRQDPGQGLRLIYYSQIVNDFQKGDIAEGYSVSREKKESFPLTVTSAQKNPTAFYLCASSNLYDYTFGSGTRLTVV.

To note about this clone: The CDR3 end is not reached by the read, which stops 3 residues before it; the germline J gene fills it in. The rearrangement links TRBV7-9 to TRBJ2-7; perhaps TRBD1 as D (5 bases). Germline V gene sequence: CDR1 SEHNR, CDR2 FQNEAQ (reference sequence). CDR3 length: 13 residues. Trimming took 4 bases from V and 2 from J, leaving 9 bases between them. CDR3 bases read: TGTGCCAGCAGCTCCCCGACAGCCTACGAG. Its protein product is CASSSPTAYE. The CDR3 in its entirety is CASSSPTAYEQYF.

For this clone: The read terminates 3 residues ahead of where the CDR3 ends, so the germline J gene completes it. V and J are TRBV29-1 and TRBJ2-1; 8 nucleotides align to TRBD1. The CDR3 sequence is 14 residues long. V dropped 3 bases and J dropped 2; count of bases not matched to a gene: 3. Germline values: CDR1 SQVTM, CDR2 ANQGSEA. The CDR3 sequence is CSVDSGGPYNEQFF. The CDR3 DNA, read in part, is TGCAGCGTTGATTCAGGGGGCCCCTACAATGAG.

Of note for this clone: The CDR3 end is not reached by the read, which stops 3 residues before it; the germline J gene fills it in. The genes are TRBV10-3 and TRBJ2-3; D ambiguous. CDR3 size: 13 residues. CDR1 is ENHRY and CDR2 is SYGVKD in the germline V gene. The DNA read from the CDR3 is TGTGCCATCAGTGAGATTAGCAATCAGCCG. Encoded protein: CAISEISNQP. The CDR3 reads in full as CAISEISNQPQYF.

A note on this clone: From the germline J gene comes the end of the CDR3, since the read stops 3 residues before it. This sequence joins TRBV5-6 and TRBJ2-1; 10 bases align to TRBD2. V was clipped by 4 bases and J by 4 bases; unmatched bases: 5. The CDR3 is 15 residues long. Germline V gene data show CDR1 as SGHDT and CDR2 as YYEEEE. Incomplete CDR3 DNA: TGTGCCAGCAGCCCCGGGACTAGCGTATACAATGAG. It yields the protein CASSPGTSVYNE. The entire CDR3 is CASSPGTSVYNEQFF.

Note on this clone: The observed sequence ends 3 residues before the CDR3 terminus, with the missing tail filled in from the germline J gene. This chain connects TRBV20-1 to TRBJ2-3; D remains ambiguous. CDR3 size: 13 residues. V was pared by 6 bases and J by 0 bases, with 10 bases between. Germline V gene lookup returns CDR1 DFQATT and CDR2 SNEGSKA (reference sequence). This CDR3 is CSAPKPSTDTQYF. The CDR3 DNA, read in part, is TGCAGTGCCCCTAAACCTAGCACAGATACG.

Of note for this clone: The read comes to an end 3 residues before the CDR3 does, leaving the germline J gene to fill in the end. The chain links TRBV11-2 to TRBJ2-1; D might be TRBD1 (6 bases). The germline V and J ends were trimmed by 6 bases and 0 bases, with 12 bases remaining between them. Germline-derived CDR1 and CDR2 are SGHAT and FQNNGV. The CDR3 sequence is 15 residues long. CDR3 loop: CASSRQASSYNEQFF. The CDR3 bases that were read are TGTGCCAGCAGTCGACAGGCCAGCTCCTACAATGAG.